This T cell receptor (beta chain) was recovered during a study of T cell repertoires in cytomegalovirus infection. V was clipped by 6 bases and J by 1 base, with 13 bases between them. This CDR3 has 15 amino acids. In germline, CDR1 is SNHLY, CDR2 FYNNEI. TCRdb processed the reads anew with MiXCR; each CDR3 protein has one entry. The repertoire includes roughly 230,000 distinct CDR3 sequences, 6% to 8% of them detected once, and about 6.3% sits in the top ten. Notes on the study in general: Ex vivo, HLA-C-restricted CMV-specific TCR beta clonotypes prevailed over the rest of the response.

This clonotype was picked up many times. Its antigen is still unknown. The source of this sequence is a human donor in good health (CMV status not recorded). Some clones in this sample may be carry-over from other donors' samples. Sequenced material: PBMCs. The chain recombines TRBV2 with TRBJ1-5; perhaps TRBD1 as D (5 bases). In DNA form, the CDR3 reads TGTGCCAGCAGAAGGGGACGGAGCAGCAATCAGCCCCAGCATTTT. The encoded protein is CASRRGRSSNQPQHF.